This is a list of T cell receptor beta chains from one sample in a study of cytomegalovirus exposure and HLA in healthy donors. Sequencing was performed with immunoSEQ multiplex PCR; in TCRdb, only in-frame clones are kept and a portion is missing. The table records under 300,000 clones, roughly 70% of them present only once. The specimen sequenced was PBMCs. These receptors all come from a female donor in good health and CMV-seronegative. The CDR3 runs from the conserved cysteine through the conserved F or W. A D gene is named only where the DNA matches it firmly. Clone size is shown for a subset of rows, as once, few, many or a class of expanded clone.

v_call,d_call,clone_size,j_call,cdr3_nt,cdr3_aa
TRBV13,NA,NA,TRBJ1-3,TGTGCCAGCAGCTCGCGGTTTCGAGCCGGAAACACCATATATTTT,CASSSRFRAGNTIYF
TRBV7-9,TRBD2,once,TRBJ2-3,TGTGCCAGCAGCTTAGGACTAGCGGATACTATTTTCACAGATACGCAGTATTTT,CASSLGLADTIFTDTQYF
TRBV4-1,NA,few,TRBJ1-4,TGCGCCAGCAGCTCTGGACAGACCGAGCTTGAAAAACTGTTTTTT,CASSSGQTELEKLFF
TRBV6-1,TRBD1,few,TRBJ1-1,TGTGCCAGCATCAAGACAGGGGATTACACTGAAGCTTTCTTT,CASIKTGDYTEAFF
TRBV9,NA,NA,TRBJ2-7,TGTGCCAGCAGCGTAGGAGGTAGCCGATTCTACGAGCAGTACTTC,CASSVGGSRFYEQYF
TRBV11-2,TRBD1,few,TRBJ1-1,TGTGCCAGCAGACCTAACCGACAGGGTAGCACTGAAGCTTTCTTT,CASRPNRQGSTEAFF
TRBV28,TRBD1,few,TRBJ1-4,TGTGCCAGCAGTTTTCCCGAGACAGGGTCGGAAAAACTGTTTTTT,CASSFPETGSEKLFF
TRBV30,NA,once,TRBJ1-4,TGTGCCTGGACCACGGGGTTAGTGTCGAATGAAAAACTGTTTTTT,CAWTTGLVSNEKLFF
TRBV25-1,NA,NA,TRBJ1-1,TGTGCCAGCAGTGAACGGGGTAGGACAGCTGAAGCTTTCTTT,CASSERGRTAEAFF
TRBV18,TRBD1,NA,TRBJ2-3,TGTGCCAGCTCACCCCAGACAGGGAGCGCAGATACGCAGTATTTT,CASSPQTGSADTQYF
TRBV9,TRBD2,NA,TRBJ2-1,TGTGCCAGCAGCGTAGGTTGGCTAGCGGAGGACAATGAGCAGTTCTTC,CASSVGWLAEDNEQFF
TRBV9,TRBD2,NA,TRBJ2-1,TGTGCCAGCAGCGTAAGCGGGGGGAACAATGAGCAGTTCTTC,CASSVSGGNNEQFF
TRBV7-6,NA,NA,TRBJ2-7,TGTGCCAGCAGCTTAGCTCCGGGACTCTCCAACTACGAGCAGTACTTC,CASSLAPGLSNYEQYF
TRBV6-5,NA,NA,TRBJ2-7,TGTGCCAGCCGGGGACTGGCCGACTACGAGCAGTACTTC,CASRGLADYEQYF
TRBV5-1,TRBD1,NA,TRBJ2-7,TGCGCCAGCAGCCAGGGACAGGGGATTGGGGAGCAGTACTTC,CASSQGQGIGEQYF
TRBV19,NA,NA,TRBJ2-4,TGTGCCAGCCACCAGGGAGGATCCAAAAACATTCAGTACTTC,CASHQGGSKNIQYF